The 7 T cell receptor beta chains below all came from one sample that was sequenced in a study of cytomegalovirus exposure and HLA in healthy donors. Vbeta (60) and Jbeta (13) primers were used in the PCR. Using immunoSEQ multiplex PCR, the repertoire was profiled, and TCRdb retains in-frame clones only, with some absent. The table includes over 85,000 clones, 60% to 80% detected once. Material: PBMCs. The receptor source for this set is a male donor in good health and CMV-seropositive.

This chain connects TRBV10-1 to TRBJ1-5; D gene unclear. Germline V gene sequence: CDR1 WNHNN, CDR2 SYGVQD (reference sequence). V was pared by 4 bases and J by 0 bases, with 7 bases between. CDR3 size: 14 residues. The CDR3 sequence: CASSGEISNQPQHF. Here the CDR3 DNA reads TGCGCCAGCAGTGGGGAGATTAGCAATCAGCCCCAGCATTTT.

V and J are TRBV9 and TRBJ1-1; D is uncertain. Between the trimmed V and J ends, which lost 5 bases and 5 bases, there was a span of 16 bases. This CDR3 spans 14 amino acids. Germline loops: CDR1 SGDLS, CDR2 YYNGEE. The CDR3: CASSPGSPETEAFF. CDR3 nucleotides: TGTGCCAGCAGTCCCGGGTCCCCGGAGACTGAAGCTTTCTTT.

The chain links TRBV6-5 to TRBJ2-7; maybe TRBD1 (5 bases). The V gene's germline CDR1 is MNHEY and CDR2 SVGAGI. The V gene lost 6 bases and the J gene lost 3 bases, with 18 bases spanning the gap. CDR3 length: 15 residues. Written as DNA, the CDR3 is TGTGCCAGCAGCGCCCGCTTCCAAGGGGTCTACGAGCAGTACTTC. Its protein product is CASSARFQGVYEQYF.

This rearrangement joins TRBV7-2 to TRBJ2-7, with 8 positions matching TRBD2. There are 16 residues in the CDR3. Germline V gene data show CDR1 as SGHTA and CDR2 as FQGNSA. V lost 5 bases, J lost 5 bases, and 14 bases stayed unmatched. The CDR3 spells CASSPQGREGGHEQYF. The CDR3 bases are TGTGCCAGCAGCCCTCAGGGCCGGGAGGGCGGCCACGAGCAGTACTTC.

In its sample, this clone was seen a few times. The CDR3 nucleotides read TGTGCCAGCAGCGTAGGAGCGACCGTGTACAATGAGCAGTTCTTC. Protein: CASSVGATVYNEQFF. The rearrangement joins TRBV9 to TRBJ2-1; D uncertain. V was cut by 0 bases and J by 4 bases, with 11 bases left in between. CDR3 length: 15 amino acids. CDR1 is SGDLS, CDR2 YYNGEE, per germline.

The chain couples TRBV19 to TRBJ2-1; 7 bases map to TRBD1. CDR3 length: 16 amino acids. V gave up 3 bases and J gave up 5 bases; unmatched junction bases: 10. CDR1 and CDR2 (germline): LNHDA, SQIVND (reference sequence). In DNA, the CDR3 is TGTGCCAGTAGTATCCCTCAAGGGGGCGGTAACAATGAGCAGTTCTTC. Its translation is CASSIPQGGGNNEQFF.

This clone showed up just once. This chain connects TRBV9 to TRBJ2-5; maybe TRBD1 (6 bases). Trimming took off 4 bases at V and 4 bases at J, with 11 bases between the two ends. This CDR3 is built from 13 residues. Germline assignment: CDR1 SGDLS and CDR2 YYNGEE. The CDR3 coding sequence is TGTGCCAGCAGCCTGGGGACACGAGAGACCCAGTACTTC. Protein sequence: CASSLGTRETQYF.